The next 4 T cell receptor beta chains were all read from a single sample in a study of T cell responses to AZD1222 COVID-19 vaccine listed by TCRdb under 2021. The sample's time point, from its label and the paper: about 28 days (+/-7) after the second vaccine dose. The library was generated by the immunoSEQ multiplex PCR assay. The clones in this table, taken by TCRdb from immuneACCESS, are in-frame only. Not every clone is retained; where verified, under half of the shortfall comes from an unresolved V gene, and the cause of the rest is unknown. The sample table records 95,000 to 100,000 clones; 90% to 95% of these occur just once. Together, the top ten hold around 8.4% of the sample. Material: peripheral blood, obtained 28 days after the second AZD1222 dose. The receptors come from an adult who received the AZD1222 COVID-19 vaccine.

The rearrangement uses TRBV19 and TRBJ1-6; D is uncertain. The germline CDR1 and CDR2 sequences are LNHDA and SQIVND (reference sequence). Trimming removed 4 bases from V and 7 bases from J, with 17 bases in between. The CDR3 runs to 16 residues. In DNA, the CDR3 is TGTGCCAGTAGTACCCCCTGGAGGGCCAAGAATTCACCCCTCCACTTT. Translation gives CASSTPWRAKNSPLHF.

CDR3 DNA sequence: TGTGCCAGCAGTTCAGGACCCGGCTACGAGCAGTACTTC. Translating gives CASSSGPGYEQYF. The chain combines TRBV27 with TRBJ2-7, with no clear D. Germline CDR1 reads MNHEY; CDR2 reads SMNVEV (reference sequence). V was shortened by 4 bases and J by 3 bases, with 10 bases between the two germline ends. This CDR3 comprises 13 residues.

This clone was counted a single time. The chain is built from TRBV11-2 and TRBJ2-1; D unclear. Germline CDR1 SGHAT, CDR2 FQNNGV. The CDR3 is made up of 14 amino acids. The V gene lost 5 bases and the J gene lost 2 bases, with 10 bases spanning the gap. Here the CDR3 reads CASSARTAYNEQFF. CDR3 coding DNA: TGTGCCAGCAGCGCCCGGACGGCCTACAATGAGCAGTTCTTC.

J is TRBJ2-1 and V is TRBV20-1; no clear D gene. The germline V gene has CDR1 DFQATT and CDR2 SNEGSKA (reference sequence). The V gene lost 2 bases and the J gene lost 5 bases, with 4 bases spanning the gap. The length of the CDR3 is 11 residues. CDR3 in DNA: TGCAGTGCTAGACCACACAATGAGCAGTTCTTC. Its translation: CSARPHNEQFF.